Listed below are T cell receptor beta chains from one sample, sequenced in a study of shared clonotypes between healthy human individuals. This table comes from immunoSEQ multiplex PCR, and its TCRdb copy is limited to in-frame clones, with some not included. This table holds around 550,000 clones, about 95% found once. Sequenced material: naive CD8+ T cells sorted from blood. The receptors shown here come from a woman under 40 in good health. Each CDR3 is given with its conserved first and last residue. D genes are given only for firm matches. Size is omitted from some rows. Given values are once, few, many or a class for expanded clones.

v_call	j_call	clone_size	d_call	cdr3_aa	cdr3_nt
TRBV28	TRBJ2-7	.	.	CASSIRRQISSYEQYF	TGTGCCAGCAGTATCCGACGACAGATATCTTCCTACGAGCAGTACTTC
TRBV27	TRBJ2-2	.	.	CASSQTLTDSTGELFF	TGTGCCAGCAGTCAGACTCTGACAGATTCCACCGGGGAGCTGTTTTTT
TRBV4-1	TRBJ2-1	.	.	CASSQESVSGEQFF	TGCGCCAGCAGCCAAGAGAGTGTGTCTGGTGAGCAGTTCTTC
TRBV4-1	TRBJ2-1	.	.	CASSHYGAGNEQFF	TGCGCCAGCAGCCATTATGGGGCGGGGAATGAGCAGTTCTTC
TRBV7-3	TRBJ2-6	.	TRBD2	CASSLKLADPSGANVLTF	TGTGCCAGCAGCTTAAAACTAGCGGACCCCTCTGGGGCCAACGTCCTGACTTTC
TRBV13	TRBJ2-7	.	.	CASSPSGRGRDEQYF	TGTGCCAGCAGCCCATCTGGCAGGGGTAGGGACGAGCAGTACTTC
TRBV2	TRBJ1-4	.	TRBD1	CASRVDRRTANEKLFF	TGTGCCAGCAGGGTGGACAGGCGGACGGCTAATGAAAAACTGTTTTTT
TRBV5-8	TRBJ2-2	.	TRBD2	CASSLVAGGTGELFF	TGTGCCAGCAGCTTGGTGGCGGGAGGTACCGGGGAGCTGTTTTTT
TRBV19	TRBJ2-3	.	TRBD2	CASSIWLAGFTDTQYF	TGTGCCAGTAGTATCTGGCTAGCGGGATTCACAGATACGCAGTATTTT
TRBV27	TRBJ2-5	.	TRBD1	CASSPGTGVREQYF	TGTGCCAGCAGTCCCGGGACAGGGGTACGGGAGCAGTACTTC
TRBV30	TRBJ2-7	.	TRBD1	CAWSVGTVYEQYF	TGTGCCTGGAGTGTAGGGACAGTTTACGAGCAGTACTTC
TRBV28	TRBJ2-7	.	.	CASRPHTYEQYF	TGTGCCAGCAGGCCCCACACCTACGAGCAGTACTTC
TRBV28	TRBJ2-1	.	TRBD2	CASSLLTSGYNEQFF	TGTGCCAGCAGTTTATTGACTAGCGGGTACAATGAGCAGTTCTTC
TRBV5-1	TRBJ2-7	.	.	CASPRRVDDEQYF	TGCGCCAGTCCGCGCAGGGTCGACGACGAGCAGTACTTC
TRBV27	TRBJ2-7	once	TRBD2	CASSLGTSGNYEQYF	TGTGCCAGCAGTTTGGGGACTAGCGGGAACTACGAGCAGTACTTC
TRBV27	TRBJ2-7	.	.	CASSLSGIRGTSSYEQYF	TGTGCCAGCAGTTTATCGGGCATTCGGGGAACAAGCTCCTACGAGCAGTACTTC
TRBV27	TRBJ2-1	.	.	CASTLSPGTAYNEQFF	TGTGCCAGCACCTTGAGTCCCGGCACAGCCTACAATGAGCAGTTCTTC
TRBV5-4	TRBJ1-1	.	.	CASSLVGAREAFF	TGTGCCAGCAGCTTGGTAGGGGCGCGGGAAGCTTTCTTT
TRBV28	TRBJ2-6	once	.	CASSSVPGESHQYSGANVLTF	TGTGCCAGCAGTTCGGTCCCGGGGGAGAGTCACCAATACTCTGGGGCCAACGTCCTGACTTTC
TRBV5-3	TRBJ2-7	once	.	CARSSGTAGSYEQYF	TGTGCCAGAAGCAGCGGGACAGCGGGCTCCTACGAGCAGTACTTC
TRBV10-3	TRBJ2-2	once	.	CAISESSGAGELFF	TGTGCCATCAGTGAGTCGTCAGGGGCCGGGGAGCTGTTTTTT
TRBV29-1	TRBJ2-1	.	TRBD2	CSVLAGVALNEQFF	TGCAGCGTTTTAGCGGGAGTAGCTTTAAATGAGCAGTTCTTC
TRBV29-1	TRBJ2-1	.	.	CSVEEGSSYNEQFF	TGCAGCGTTGAAGAAGGCAGCTCCTACAATGAGCAGTTCTTC
TRBV2	TRBJ2-3	.	TRBD2	CASSRSGGGRARADTQYF	TGTGCCAGCAGTAGGAGCGGCGGCGGGAGGGCCCGGGCAGATACGCAGTATTTT